Reported below is one TCR beta chain. The CDR3 spans 14 residues. Germline-derived CDR1 and CDR2 are ENHRY and SYGVKD. Losses at the gene ends were 8 bases for V and 4 bases for J; bases not matched to a gene: 8. In terms of age and location, participants ranged from about 18 to 100 years and lived in roughly 22 US areas. Cohort 3 donors were reported recovered after two negative PCRs, clearance, or symptom resolution. Here immunoSEQ multiplex PCR was the method, and the copy in TCRdb shows in-frame clones only, minus some. The data show 260,000 or so clones, around 86% seen once. This sample stems from a study of blood T cell repertoires in COVID-19. Study-wide context: T cells, B-cell-depleted T cells, or PBMCs supplied cDNA or gDNA.

The rearrangement joins TRBV10-3 to TRBJ1-5, with 7 bases matching TRBD1. Source material: PBMCs or T cells enriched from blood (not recorded which). The TCR comes from a young man who had recovered from COVID-19. CDR3 nucleotide sequence: TGTGCCATCTTAGGGACAGAGGGTAATCAGCCCCAGCATTTT. Its protein is CAILGTEGNQPQHF.